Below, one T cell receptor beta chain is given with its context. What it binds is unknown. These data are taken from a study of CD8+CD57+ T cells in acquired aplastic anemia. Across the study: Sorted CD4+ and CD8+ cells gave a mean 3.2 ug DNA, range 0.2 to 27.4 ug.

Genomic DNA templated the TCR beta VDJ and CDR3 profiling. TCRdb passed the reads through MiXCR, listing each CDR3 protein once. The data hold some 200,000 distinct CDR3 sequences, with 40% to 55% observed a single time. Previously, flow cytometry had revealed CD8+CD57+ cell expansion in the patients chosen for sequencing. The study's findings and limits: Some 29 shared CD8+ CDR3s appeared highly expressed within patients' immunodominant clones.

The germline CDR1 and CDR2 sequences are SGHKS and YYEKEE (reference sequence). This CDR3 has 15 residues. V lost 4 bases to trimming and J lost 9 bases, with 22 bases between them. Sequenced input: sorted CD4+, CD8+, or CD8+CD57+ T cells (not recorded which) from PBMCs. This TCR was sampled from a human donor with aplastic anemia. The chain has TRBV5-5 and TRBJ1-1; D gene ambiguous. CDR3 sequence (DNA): TGTGCCAGCAGCCCTAAAGAAGATATCAACTTTAAAGCTTTCTTT. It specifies CASSPKEDINFKAFF.